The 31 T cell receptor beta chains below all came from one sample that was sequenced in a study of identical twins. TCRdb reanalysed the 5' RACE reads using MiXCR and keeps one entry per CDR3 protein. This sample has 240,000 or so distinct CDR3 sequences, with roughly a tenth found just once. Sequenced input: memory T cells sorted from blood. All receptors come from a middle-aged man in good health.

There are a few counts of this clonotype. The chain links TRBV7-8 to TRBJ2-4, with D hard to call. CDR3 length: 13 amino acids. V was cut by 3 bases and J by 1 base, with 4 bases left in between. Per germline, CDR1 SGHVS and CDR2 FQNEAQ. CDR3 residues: CASSFGAKNIQYF. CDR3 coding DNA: TGTGCCAGCAGCTTTGGGGCCAAAAACATTCAGTACTTC.

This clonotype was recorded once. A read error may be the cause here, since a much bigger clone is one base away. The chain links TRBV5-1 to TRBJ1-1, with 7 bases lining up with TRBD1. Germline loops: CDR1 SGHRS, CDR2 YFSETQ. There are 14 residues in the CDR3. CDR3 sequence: CASSPGGMNTVAFF. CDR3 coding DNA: TGCGCCAGCAGCCCAGGGGGGATGAACACTGTAGCTTTCTTT. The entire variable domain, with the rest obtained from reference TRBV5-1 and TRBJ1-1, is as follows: KAGVTQTPRYLIKTRGQQVTLSCSPISGHRSVSWYQQTPGQGLQFLFEYFSETQRNKGNFPGRFSGRQFSNSRSEMNVSTLELGDSALYLCASSPGGMNTVAFFGQGTRLTVV.

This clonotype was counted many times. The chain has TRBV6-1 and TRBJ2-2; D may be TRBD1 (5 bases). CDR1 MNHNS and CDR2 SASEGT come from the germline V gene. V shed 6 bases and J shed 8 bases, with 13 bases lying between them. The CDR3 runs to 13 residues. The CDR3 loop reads CASRQGFSGELFF. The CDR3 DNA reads TGTGCCAGCAGGCAGGGTTTCTCGGGGGAGCTGTTTTTT.

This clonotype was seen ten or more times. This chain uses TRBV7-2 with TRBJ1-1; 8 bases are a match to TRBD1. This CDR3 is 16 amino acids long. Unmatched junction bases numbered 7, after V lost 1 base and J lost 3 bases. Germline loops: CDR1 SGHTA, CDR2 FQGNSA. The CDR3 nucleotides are TGTGCCAGCAGCTTAGTGGGCAGGGGGCAGTACACTGAAGCTTTCTTT. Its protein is CASSLVGRGQYTEAFF.

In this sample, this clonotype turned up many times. CDR3: CASSQDGGATNEKLFF. DNA for the CDR3: TGTGCCAGCAGCCAAGACGGGGGAGCAACTAATGAAAAACTGTTTTTT. This chain joins TRBV4-2 and TRBJ1-4, with a tentative D call TRBD1 (5 bases). Germline V gene sequence: CDR1 LGHNA, CDR2 YNFKEQ. This CDR3 contains 16 residues. With 0 bases removed from V and 0 bases from J, the gap between germline ends came to 8 bases.

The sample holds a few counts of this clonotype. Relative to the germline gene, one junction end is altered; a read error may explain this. CDR3 sequence: CASSNDGRREQFF. The CDR3, as DNA: TGTGCCAGCAGTAACGATGGACGAAGGGAGCAGTTTTTC. V gene TRBV11-3 combines with J gene TRBJ2-1; a possible D gene is TRBD2 (5 bases). Per the germline V gene, CDR1 is SGHNT and CDR2 is YENEEA. This CDR3 is built from 13 residues.

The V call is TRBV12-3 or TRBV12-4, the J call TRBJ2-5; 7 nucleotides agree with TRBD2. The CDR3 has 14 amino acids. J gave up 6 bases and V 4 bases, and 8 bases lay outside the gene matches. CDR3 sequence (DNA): TGTGCCAGCAGTTCGACGACTAGCTCCAAGACCCAGTACTTC. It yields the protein CASSSTTSSKTQYF.

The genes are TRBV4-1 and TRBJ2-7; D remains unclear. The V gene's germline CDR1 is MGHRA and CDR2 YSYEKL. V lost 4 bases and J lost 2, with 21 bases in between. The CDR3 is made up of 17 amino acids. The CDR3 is CASSRVAPLSRTYEQYF. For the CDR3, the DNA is TGCGCCAGCAGCCGAGTCGCGCCCCTAAGCCGGACCTACGAGCAGTACTTC.

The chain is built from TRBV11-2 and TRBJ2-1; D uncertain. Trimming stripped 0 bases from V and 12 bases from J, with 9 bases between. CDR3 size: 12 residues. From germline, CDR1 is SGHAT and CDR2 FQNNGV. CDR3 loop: CASSLDRMSQFF. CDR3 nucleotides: TGTGCCAGCAGCTTAGATCGGATGTCGCAGTTCTTC.

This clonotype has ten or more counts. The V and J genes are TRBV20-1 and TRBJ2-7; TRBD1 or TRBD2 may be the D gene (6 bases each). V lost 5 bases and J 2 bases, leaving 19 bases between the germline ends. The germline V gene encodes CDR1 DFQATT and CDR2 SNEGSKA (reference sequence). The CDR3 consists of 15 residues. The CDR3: CSAVATGRGAYEQYF. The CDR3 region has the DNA TGCAGTGCTGTAGCAACAGGAAGGGGGGCCTACGAGCAGTACTTC.

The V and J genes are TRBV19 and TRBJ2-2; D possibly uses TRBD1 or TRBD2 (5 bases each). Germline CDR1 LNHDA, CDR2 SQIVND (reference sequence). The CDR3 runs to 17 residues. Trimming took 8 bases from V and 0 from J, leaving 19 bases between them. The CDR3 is CASDTGTLPPNTGELFF. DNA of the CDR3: TGTGCCAGTGACACCGGGACGCTCCCTCCGAACACCGGGGAGCTGTTTTTT.

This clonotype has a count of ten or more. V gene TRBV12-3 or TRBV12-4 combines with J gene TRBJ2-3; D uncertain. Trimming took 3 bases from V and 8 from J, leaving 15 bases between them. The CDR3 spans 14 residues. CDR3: CASSFDDIRGTQYF. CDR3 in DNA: TGTGCCAGCAGTTTCGACGATATTCGTGGTACGCAGTATTTT.

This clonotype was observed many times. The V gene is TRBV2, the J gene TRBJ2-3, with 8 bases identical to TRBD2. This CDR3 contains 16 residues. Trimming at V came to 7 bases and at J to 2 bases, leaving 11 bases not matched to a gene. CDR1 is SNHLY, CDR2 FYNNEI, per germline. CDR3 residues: CASTPFGGDYTDTQYF. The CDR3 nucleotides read TGTGCCAGCACTCCCTTCGGGGGGGATTACACAGATACGCAGTATTTT.

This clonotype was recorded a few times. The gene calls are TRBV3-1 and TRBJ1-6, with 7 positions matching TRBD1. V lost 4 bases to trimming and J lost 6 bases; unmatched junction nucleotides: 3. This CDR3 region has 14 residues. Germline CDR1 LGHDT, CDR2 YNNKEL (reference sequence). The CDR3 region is CASSPQGLNSPLHF. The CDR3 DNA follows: TGTGCCAGCAGCCCACAGGGGCTTAATTCACCCCTCCACTTT. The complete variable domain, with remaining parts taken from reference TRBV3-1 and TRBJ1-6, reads DTAVSQTPKYLVTQMGNDKSIKCEQNLGHDTMYWYKQDSKKFLKIMFSYNNKELIINETVPNRFSPKSPDKAHLNLHINSLELGDSAVYFCASSPQGLNSPLHFGNGTRLTVT.

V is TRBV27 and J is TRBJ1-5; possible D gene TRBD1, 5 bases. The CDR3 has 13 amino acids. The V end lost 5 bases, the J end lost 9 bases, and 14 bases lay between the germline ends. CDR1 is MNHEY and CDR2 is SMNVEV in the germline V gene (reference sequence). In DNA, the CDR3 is TGTGCCAGCAGTCTGTACAGGTTAAGGCCCCAGCATTTT. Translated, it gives CASSLYRLRPQHF.

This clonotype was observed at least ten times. CDR3: CASSQDSQRGGSNEQFF. CDR3 coding DNA: TGTGCCAGCAGCCAAGACTCTCAGCGGGGGGGCTCTAATGAGCAGTTCTTC. The chain combines TRBV4-2 with TRBJ2-1, with 10 bases lining up with TRBD2. This CDR3 is 17 amino acids long. The germline CDR1 and CDR2 sequences are LGHNA and YNFKEQ. V lost 0 bases to trimming and J lost 7 bases; unmatched junction nucleotides: 9.

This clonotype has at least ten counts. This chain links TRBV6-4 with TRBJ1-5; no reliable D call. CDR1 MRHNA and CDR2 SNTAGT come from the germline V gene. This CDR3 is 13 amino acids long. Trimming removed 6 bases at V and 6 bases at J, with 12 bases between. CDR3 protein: CASSTRLGQPQHF. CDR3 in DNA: TGTGCCAGCAGCACGAGGTTGGGTCAGCCCCAGCATTTT.

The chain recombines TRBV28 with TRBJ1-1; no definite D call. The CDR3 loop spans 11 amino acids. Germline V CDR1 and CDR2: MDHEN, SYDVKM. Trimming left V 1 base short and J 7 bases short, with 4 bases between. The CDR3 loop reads CASSLSVEAFF. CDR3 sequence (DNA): TGTGCCAGCAGTTTATCGGTTGAAGCTTTCTTT.

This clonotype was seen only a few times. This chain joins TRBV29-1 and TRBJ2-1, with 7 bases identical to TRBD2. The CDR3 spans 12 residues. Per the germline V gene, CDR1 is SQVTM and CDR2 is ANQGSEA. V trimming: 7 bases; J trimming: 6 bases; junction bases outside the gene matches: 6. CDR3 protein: CSGNAGVNEQFF. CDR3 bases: TGCAGCGGCAACGCGGGGGTCAATGAGCAGTTCTTC.

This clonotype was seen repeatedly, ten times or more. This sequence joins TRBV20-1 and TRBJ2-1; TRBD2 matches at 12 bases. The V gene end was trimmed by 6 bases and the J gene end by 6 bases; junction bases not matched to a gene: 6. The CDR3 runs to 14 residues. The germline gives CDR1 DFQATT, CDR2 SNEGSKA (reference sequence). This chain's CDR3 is CSAKTSGSGNEQFF. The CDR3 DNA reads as TGCAGTGCCAAGACTAGCGGGAGTGGCAATGAGCAGTTCTTC.

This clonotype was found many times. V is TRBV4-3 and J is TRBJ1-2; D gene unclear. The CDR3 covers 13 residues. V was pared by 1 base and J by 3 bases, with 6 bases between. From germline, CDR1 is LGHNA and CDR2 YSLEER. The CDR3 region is CASSQALYYGYTF. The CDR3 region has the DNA TGCGCCAGCAGCCAAGCGCTTTACTATGGCTACACCTTC.

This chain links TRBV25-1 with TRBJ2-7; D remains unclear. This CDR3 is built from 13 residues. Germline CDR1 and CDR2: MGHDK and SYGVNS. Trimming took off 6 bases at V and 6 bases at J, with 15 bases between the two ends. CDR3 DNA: TGTGCCAGCAGAGATATCCACCCCTCCGAGCAGTACTTC. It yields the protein CASRDIHPSEQYF.

CDR3 coding DNA: TGTGCCAGCAGCCGTAGAGGGGCAGATTACACCGGGGAGCTGTTTTTT. It yields the protein CASSRRGADYTGELFF. This chain uses TRBV9 with TRBJ2-2; D tentatively fits TRBD1 or TRBD2 (5 bases each). The germline V gene encodes CDR1 SGDLS and CDR2 YYNGEE. With 4 bases removed from V and 3 bases from J, the gap between germline ends came to 16 bases. The CDR3 loop spans 16 amino acids.

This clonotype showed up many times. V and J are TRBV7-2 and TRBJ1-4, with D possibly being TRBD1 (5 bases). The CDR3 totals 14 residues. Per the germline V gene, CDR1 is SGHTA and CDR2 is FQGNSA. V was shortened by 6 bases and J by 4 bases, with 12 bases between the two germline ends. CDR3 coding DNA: TGTGCCAGCAGGCGGGGGGTATTTAATGAAAAACTGTTTTTT. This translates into CASRRGVFNEKLFF.

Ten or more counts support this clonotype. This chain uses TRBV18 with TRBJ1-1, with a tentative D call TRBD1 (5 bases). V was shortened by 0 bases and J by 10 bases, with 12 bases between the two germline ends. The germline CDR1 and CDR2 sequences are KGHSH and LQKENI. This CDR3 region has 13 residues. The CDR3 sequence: CASSPPVDRSAFF. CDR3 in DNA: TGTGCCAGCTCACCACCGGTCGACAGATCAGCTTTCTTT.

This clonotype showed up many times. CDR3 protein: CASSDGSPGPKFF. CDR3 nucleotide sequence: TGTGCCAGCAGTGACGGGTCGCCCGGGCCCAAATTCTTC. V usage is TRBV6-4 and J usage is TRBJ2-1; the D is unclear. The CDR3 covers 13 residues. Germline V gene data show CDR1 as MRHNA and CDR2 as SNTAGT. The V end lost 2 bases, the J end lost 16 bases, and 18 bases lay between the germline ends.

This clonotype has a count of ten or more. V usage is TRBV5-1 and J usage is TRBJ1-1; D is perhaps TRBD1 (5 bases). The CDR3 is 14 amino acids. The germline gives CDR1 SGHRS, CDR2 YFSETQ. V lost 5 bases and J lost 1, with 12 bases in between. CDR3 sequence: CASRVAGGNTEAFF. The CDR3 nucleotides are TGCGCCAGCAGAGTTGCGGGGGGGAACACTGAAGCTTTCTTT.

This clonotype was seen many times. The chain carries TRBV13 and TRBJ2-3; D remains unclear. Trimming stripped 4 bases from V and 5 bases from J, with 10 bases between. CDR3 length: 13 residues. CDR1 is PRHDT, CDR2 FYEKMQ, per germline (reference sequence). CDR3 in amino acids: CASSSLPLDTQYF. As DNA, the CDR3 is TGTGCCAGCAGCTCCCTTCCCCTAGATACGCAGTATTTT.

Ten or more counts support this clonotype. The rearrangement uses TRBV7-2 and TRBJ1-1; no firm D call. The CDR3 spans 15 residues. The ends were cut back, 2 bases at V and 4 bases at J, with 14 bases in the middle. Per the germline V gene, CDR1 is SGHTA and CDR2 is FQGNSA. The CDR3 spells CASSLNSARSTEAFF. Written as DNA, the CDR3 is TGTGCCAGCAGCTTAAATTCGGCCCGAAGCACTGAAGCTTTCTTT. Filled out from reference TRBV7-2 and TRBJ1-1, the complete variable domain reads GAGVSQSPSNKVTEKGKDVELRCDPISGHTALYWYRQSLGQGLEFLIYFQGNSAPDKSGLPSDRFSAERTGGSVSTLTIQRTQQEDSAVYLCASSLNSARSTEAFFGQGTRLTVV.

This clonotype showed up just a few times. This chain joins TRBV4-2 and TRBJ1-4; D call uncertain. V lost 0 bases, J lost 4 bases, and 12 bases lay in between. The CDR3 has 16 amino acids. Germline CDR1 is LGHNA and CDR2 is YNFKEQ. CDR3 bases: TGTGCCAGCAGCCAAGATGTTGCAGGCTATAATGAAAAACTGTTTTTT. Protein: CASSQDVAGYNEKLFF.

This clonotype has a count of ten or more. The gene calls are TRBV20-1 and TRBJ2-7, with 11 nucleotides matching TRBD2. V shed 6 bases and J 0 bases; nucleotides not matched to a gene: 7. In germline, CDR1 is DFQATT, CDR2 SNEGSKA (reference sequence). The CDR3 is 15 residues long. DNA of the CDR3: TGCAGTGCCCACGCCGGGACTAGCGGCTCCTACGAGCAGTACTTC. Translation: CSAHAGTSGSYEQYF.